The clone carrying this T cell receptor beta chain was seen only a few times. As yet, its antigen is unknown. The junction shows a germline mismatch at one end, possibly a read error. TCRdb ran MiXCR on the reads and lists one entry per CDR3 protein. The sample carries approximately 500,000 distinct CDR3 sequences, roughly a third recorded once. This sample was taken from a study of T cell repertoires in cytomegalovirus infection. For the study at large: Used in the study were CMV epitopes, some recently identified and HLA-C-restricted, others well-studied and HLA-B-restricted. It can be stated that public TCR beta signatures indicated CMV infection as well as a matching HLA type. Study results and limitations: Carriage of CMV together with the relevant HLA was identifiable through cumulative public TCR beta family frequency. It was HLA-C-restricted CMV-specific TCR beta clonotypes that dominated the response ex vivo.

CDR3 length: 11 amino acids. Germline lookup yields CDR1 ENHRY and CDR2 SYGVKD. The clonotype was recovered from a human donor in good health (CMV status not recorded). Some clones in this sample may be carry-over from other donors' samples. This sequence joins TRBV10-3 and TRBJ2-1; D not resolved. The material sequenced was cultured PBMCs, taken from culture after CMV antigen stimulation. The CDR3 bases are TGTGCCATCAGAGAGTACAATGAGCAGTTCTTC. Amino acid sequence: CAIREYNEQFF.